One and the same sample provided the 31 T cell receptor beta chains below, sequenced in a study of T cells in Graves' hyperthyroidism and ophthalmopathy. TCR beta CDR3 sequences were amplified from RNA transcripts. The TCR CDR3 first-round RT-PCR relied on the HTBI primer set. Via MiXCR, TCRdb re-called the multiplex PCR reads, giving one row per CDR3 protein. This sample carries a few hundred thousand distinct CDR3 sequences, around 45% of them seen once, and the ten largest clones take around 8%. The sequencing sample was made of peripheral blood or thyroid tissue (not recorded which). The receptors here all came from a woman aged 18-30 years with Graves' hyperthyroidism.

The chain joins TRBV12-3 or TRBV12-4 to TRBJ2-5; 9 bases match TRBD1. The CDR3 contains 17 residues. The ends lost 0 bases at V and 2 bases at J; junction bases unmatched: 7. CDR3: CASSLALGQGPQETQYF. Here the CDR3 DNA reads TGTGCCAGCAGTTTAGCGCTTGGACAGGGGCCACAAGAGACCCAGTACTTC.

This CDR3 is CAISDLGQPQHF. The CDR3 region has the DNA TGTGCCATCAGTGATCTGGGACAGCCCCAGCATTTT. This rearrangement joins TRBV10-3 to TRBJ1-5; D unclear. The CDR3 covers 12 residues. CDR1 and CDR2 from the germline V gene are ENHRY and SYGVKD. V gave up 3 bases and J gave up 7 bases, with 7 bases separating them.

The V call is TRBV12-3 or TRBV12-4, the J call TRBJ2-6; D not resolved. Trimming took off 3 bases at V and 13 bases at J, with 4 bases between the two ends. CDR3 length: 10 residues. CDR3 in amino acids: CASSFRVLTF. The CDR3 bases are TGTGCCAGCAGTTTTAGGGTCCTGACTTTC.

V is TRBV19 and J is TRBJ1-1; D is undetermined. V was shortened by 3 bases and J by 0 bases, with 14 bases between the two germline ends. Germline loops: CDR1 LNHDA, CDR2 SQIVND (reference sequence). This CDR3 region has 16 residues. This CDR3 reads CASSIFGAAVNTEAFF. The CDR3 DNA reads as TGTGCCAGTAGTATTTTTGGTGCGGCAGTGAACACTGAAGCTTTCTTT.

There are many counts of this clonotype. The V call is TRBV20-1, the J call TRBJ2-5; no firm D call. This CDR3 has 13 residues. Germline loops: CDR1 DFQATT, CDR2 SNEGSKA (reference sequence). Between the trimmed V and J ends, which lost 0 bases and 5 bases, there was a span of 10 bases. The CDR3 DNA is TGCAGTGCTAGAGAGGCTCCGGCGGAGACCCAGTACTTC. Translating gives CSAREAPAETQYF.

This clonotype was seen at least ten times. The CDR3 protein is CASTSTGFSYEQYF. The CDR3 region has the DNA TGTGCCAGTACCTCGACAGGGTTCTCCTACGAGCAGTACTTC. The rearrangement links TRBV19 to TRBJ2-7, with TRBD1 matching 7 bases. Trimming at V came to 7 bases and at J to 0 bases, leaving 6 bases not matched to a gene. CDR1 is LNHDA and CDR2 is SQIVND in the germline V gene (reference sequence). The CDR3 totals 14 residues.

This chain joins TRBV19 and TRBJ1-3, with a weak D call TRBD1 (5 bases). Germline CDR1 is LNHDA and CDR2 is SQIVND (reference sequence). The ends were cut back, 4 bases at V and 8 bases at J, with 18 bases in the middle. This CDR3 comprises 15 residues. The CDR3 DNA is TGTGCCAGTAGTAAGTCGGGACGACTCTCCTACACCATATATTTT. This codes for CASSKSGRLSYTIYF.

This clonotype occurred many times. The chain couples TRBV7-8 to TRBJ2-5, with D possibly TRBD1 on 5 matching bases. The CDR3 is 14 residues long. V was cut by 0 bases and J by 5 bases, with 10 bases left in between. Looked up from germline, CDR1 is SGHVS and CDR2 is FQNEAQ. CDR3 coding DNA: TGTGCCAGCAGCTTAGCCAGGGTAGGCGAGACCCAGTACTTC. It codes for CASSLARVGETQYF.

On this clonotype: Possible read error: a much larger clone is one base away. The chain recombines TRBV4-1 with TRBJ2-5; either TRBD1 or TRBD2 may supply D (5 bases each). CDR1 MGHRA and CDR2 YSYEKL come from the germline V gene. The CDR3 contains 16 residues. The CDR3 DNA reads as TGCGCCAGCAGCCCCGGGACCGCTTTGAGGTTGGAGACCCAGTGCTTC. Protein: CASSPGTALRLETQCF.

The genes are TRBV24-1 and TRBJ1-2; no definite D call. Trimming removed 9 bases at V and 5 bases at J, with 6 bases between. This CDR3 is built from 10 residues. The germline gives CDR1 KGHDR, CDR2 SFDVKD. DNA for the CDR3: TGTGCCACCTGGGATTATGGCTACACCTTC. This translates into CATWDYGYTF.

The rearrangement links TRBV15 to TRBJ1-2; D not resolved. Trimming removed 3 bases from V and 8 bases from J, with 19 bases in between. CDR1 and CDR2 from the germline V gene are LNHNV and YYDKDF (reference sequence). The CDR3 sequence is 15 residues long. Here the CDR3 reads CATSSPRAPGRGYTF. CDR3 DNA sequence: TGTGCCACCAGCAGCCCCCGGGCCCCGGGGAGGGGCTACACCTTC.

At least ten counts were recorded for this clonotype. The rearrangement joins TRBV20-1 to TRBJ2-7, with D possibly matching TRBD2 (6 bases). The germline V gene encodes CDR1 DFQATT and CDR2 SNEGSKA (reference sequence). The CDR3 contains 13 residues. In DNA form, the CDR3 reads TGCAGCGCCCGGGACTCCGGCTCCTACGAGCAGTACTTC. Translated, it gives CSARDSGSYEQYF.

This clonotype was found once. This chain uses TRBV2 with TRBJ1-4; weak D call: TRBD1 (5 bases). Germline V lookup: CDR1 SNHLY, CDR2 FYNNEI. Trimming pared 5 bases from V and 4 bases from J, leaving 8 bases between. The CDR3 runs to 13 residues. In DNA form, the CDR3 reads TGTGCCAGCAGTCCGGGGCTTAATGAAAAACTGTTTTTT. This gives the protein CASSPGLNEKLFF.

This clonotype has ten or more counts. The chain carries TRBV12-3 or TRBV12-4 and TRBJ1-2, with D hard to call. The V end lost 8 bases, the J end lost 6 bases, and 16 bases lay between the germline ends. The CDR3 totals 13 residues. In nucleotides, the CDR3 is TGTGCCAGCTCCTCCAGGTGGAGCCATGGCTACACCTTC. Translation: CASSSRWSHGYTF.

Ten or more counts support this clonotype. The gene calls are TRBV6-2 or TRBV6-3 and TRBJ1-5; 9 bases fit TRBD1. This CDR3 contains 17 residues. V gave up 5 bases and J gave up 2 bases; unmatched junction bases: 10. The germline CDR1 and CDR2 sequences are MNHEY and SVGEGT. CDR3 DNA: TGTGCCAGCAGTAAACGGGACAGGGTCGATCGCAATCAGCCCCAGCATTTT. Translation: CASSKRDRVDRNQPQHF.

This clonotype has a handful of counts. The rearrangement links TRBV12-3 or TRBV12-4 to TRBJ1-5; D is unclear. Trimming took off 6 bases at V and 0 bases at J, with 15 bases between the two ends. This CDR3 region has 16 residues. This CDR3 is CASSQSVGYSNQPQHF. The DNA for the CDR3 is TGTGCCAGCAGCCAATCTGTAGGGTATAGCAATCAGCCCCAGCATTTT.

The rearrangement joins TRBV7-3 to TRBJ2-3; no firm D call. This CDR3 is built from 15 residues. Germline assignment: CDR1 SGHTA and CDR2 FQGTGA. V was trimmed by 1 base and J by 2 bases, leaving 10 bases between them. Here the CDR3 DNA reads TGTGCCAGCAGCTTAAATGCTCGTTCCACAGATACGCAGTATTTT. It is translated as CASSLNARSTDTQYF.

The chain employs TRBV12-3 or TRBV12-4 and TRBJ1-1; no firm D call. The CDR3 runs to 16 residues. The V end lost 5 bases, the J end lost 0 bases, and 16 bases lay between the germline ends. CDR3: CASSPDFGSLNTEAFF. The CDR3 DNA follows: TGTGCCAGCAGTCCCGATTTTGGCAGTTTGAACACTGAAGCTTTCTTT.

The rearrangement links TRBV29-1 to TRBJ2-7, with D possibly being TRBD1 (6 bases). The ends were cut back, 6 bases at V and 3 bases at J, with 15 bases in the middle. Germline loops: CDR1 SQVTM, CDR2 ANQGSEA. The CDR3 is made up of 13 amino acids. The CDR3 DNA sequence: TGCAGCGTGGACTCAGGGGAACGCTACGAGCAGTACTTC. Translating it yields CSVDSGERYEQYF.

In this sample, this clonotype turned up once. This chain links TRBV10-3 with TRBJ1-3; D is unclear. Trimming pared 3 bases from V and 8 bases from J, leaving 11 bases between. Germline CDR1 reads ENHRY; CDR2 reads SYGVKD. The CDR3 runs 13 residues. This chain's CDR3 is CAISDTSGDTIYF. The DNA for the CDR3 is TGTGCCATCAGTGATACCTCGGGAGACACCATATATTTT.

The sample holds many counts of this clonotype. The rearrangement links TRBV11-2 to TRBJ2-6; no clear D gene. V lost 6 bases to trimming and J lost 0 bases, with 6 bases between them. CDR3 length: 14 residues. Germline V gene lookup returns CDR1 SGHAT and CDR2 FQNNGV. CDR3 DNA: TGTGCCAGCAGACACATCTCTGGGGCCAACGTCCTGACTTTC. Protein: CASRHISGANVLTF.

V usage is TRBV29-1 and J usage is TRBJ1-1; no firm D call. V lost 6 bases and J lost 1, with 12 bases in between. Germline CDR1 is SQVTM and CDR2 is ANQGSEA. The CDR3 spans 13 residues. CDR3 nucleotide sequence: TGCAGCGTCGTAACCCCAAAGAACACTGAAGCTTTCTTT. Its protein is CSVVTPKNTEAFF.

This chain uses TRBV6-6 with TRBJ2-7; D ambiguous. This CDR3 has 16 amino acids. V lost 2 bases and J lost 1, with 15 bases in between. Germline assignment: CDR1 MNHNY and CDR2 SVGAGI (reference sequence). CDR3 in DNA: TGTGCCAGCAGTTACCTTACGCCGGGCAATTCCTACGAGCAGTACTTC. The encoded protein is CASSYLTPGNSYEQYF.

The sample holds many counts of this clonotype. The chain employs TRBV10-3 and TRBJ2-2; 10 bases match TRBD2. With 3 bases clipped from V and 4 bases from J, the junction kept 5 bases outside the gene matches. The CDR3 totals 16 residues. Germline values: CDR1 ENHRY, CDR2 SYGVKD. The CDR3 DNA reads as TGTGCCATCAGTGAAGGGCTAGCGGGAGCCACCGGGGAGCTGTTTTTT. This gives the protein CAISEGLAGATGELFF.

This clonotype was counted ten times or more. The genes are TRBV9 and TRBJ1-5, with D unclear. CDR1 is SGDLS, CDR2 YYNGEE, per germline. V lost 0 bases and J lost 7, with 2 bases in between. The length of the CDR3 is 11 residues. CDR3 amino acids: CASSVGQPQHF. The CDR3 nucleotides are TGTGCCAGCAGCGTAGGACAGCCCCAGCATTTT.

This clonotype was seen a handful of times. The genes are TRBV9 and TRBJ1-2; perhaps TRBD1 as D (6 bases). Trimming left V 1 base short and J 3 bases short, with 13 bases between. The CDR3 is 15 amino acids. Germline V gene lookup returns CDR1 SGDLS and CDR2 YYNGEE. For the CDR3, the DNA is TGTGCCAGCAGCGTAACCCCGACAGGAGACTATGGCTACACCTTC. Protein: CASSVTPTGDYGYTF.

This clonotype was recorded many times. V usage is TRBV2 and J usage is TRBJ2-7; TRBD2 might be the D (6 bases). The CDR3 has 15 amino acids. Trimming removed 3 bases from V and 1 base from J, with 13 bases in between. CDR1 and CDR2 (germline): SNHLY, FYNNEI. Here the CDR3 DNA reads TGTGCCAGCAGTGAGGGAGCGGGCCCTTCCTACGAGCAGTACTTC. Translated, it gives CASSEGAGPSYEQYF.

This chain connects TRBV27 to TRBJ1-6; perhaps TRBD1 as D (5 bases). Trimming shortened V by 2 bases and J by 10 bases, and 15 bases separated the two germline ends. Germline CDR1 and CDR2: MNHEY and SMNVEV (reference sequence). CDR3 length equals 15 residues. The CDR3 sequence is CASSLIGEGNSPLHF. CDR3 DNA: TGTGCCAGCAGTTTAATAGGGGAGGGTAACTCACCCCTCCACTTT.

The rearrangement joins TRBV10-3 to TRBJ1-1; D remains ambiguous. This CDR3 is 13 amino acids long. Looked up from germline, CDR1 is ENHRY and CDR2 is SYGVKD. Between the trimmed V and J ends, which lost 6 bases and 1 base, there was a span of 9 bases. In DNA form, the CDR3 reads TGTGCCATCAGCAGCGCTGGGAACACTGAAGCTTTCTTT. It translates to CAISSAGNTEAFF.

A word on this clonotype: The junction does not match germline at one end; this may be a read error. This chain uses TRBV7-9 with TRBJ2-7; 11 nucleotides line up with TRBD1. The CDR3 runs to 15 residues. Looked up from germline, CDR1 is SEHNR and CDR2 is FQNEAQ (reference sequence). CDR3 sequence (DNA): TGCGCCAGCAGCTCCGGACAGGGGGCAACTTACGAGCAGTACTTC. This encodes CASSSGQGATYEQYF.

This clonotype was counted many times. The V and J genes are TRBV7-2 and TRBJ1-6, with D hard to call. V shed 4 bases and J shed 18 bases, with 16 bases lying between them. The germline gives CDR1 SGHTA, CDR2 FQGNSA. CDR3 length equals 12 residues. CDR3 in DNA: TGTGCCAGCAGCTCATCTAACAGTAATCACCACTTT. This encodes CASSSSNSNHHF.